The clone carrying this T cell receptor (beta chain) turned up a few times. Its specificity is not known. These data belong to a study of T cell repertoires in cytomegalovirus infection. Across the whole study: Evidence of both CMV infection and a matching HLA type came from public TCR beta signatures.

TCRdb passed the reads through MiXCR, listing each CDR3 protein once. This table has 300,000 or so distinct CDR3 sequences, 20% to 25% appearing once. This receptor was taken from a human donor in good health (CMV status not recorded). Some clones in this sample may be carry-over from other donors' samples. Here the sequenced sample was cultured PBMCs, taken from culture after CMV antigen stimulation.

The CDR3 DNA is TGCGCCAGCAGCCAAGCAGGGAGGTCTGAAGCTTTCTTT. Translating it yields CASSQAGRSEAFF. The chain combines TRBV4-1 with TRBJ1-1; tentative D call: TRBD1 (5 bases). V was shortened by 1 base and J by 6 bases, with 9 bases between the two germline ends. The CDR3 consists of 13 residues. The V gene's germline CDR1 is MGHRA and CDR2 YSYEKL.